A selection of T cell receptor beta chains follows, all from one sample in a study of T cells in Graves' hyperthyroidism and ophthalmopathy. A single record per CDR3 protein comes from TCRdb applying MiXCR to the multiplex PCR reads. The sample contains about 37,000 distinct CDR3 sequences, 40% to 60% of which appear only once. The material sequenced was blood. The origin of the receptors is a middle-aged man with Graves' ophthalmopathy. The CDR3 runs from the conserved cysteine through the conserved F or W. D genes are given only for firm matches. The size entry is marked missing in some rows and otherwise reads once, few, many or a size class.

CDR3 DNA: TGTGCCATCAGTGAGGGGAACTATAATTCACCCCTCCACTTT
CDR3 protein: CAISEGNYNSPLHF
V gene: TRBV10-3
D gene: NA
J gene: TRBJ1-6
clone size: NA

CDR3 DNA: TGCAGTGCTAGGGGACCATCGATCCAGTACTTC
CDR3 protein: CSARGPSIQYF
V gene: TRBV20-1
D gene: NA
J gene: TRBJ2-5
clone size: NA

CDR3 DNA: TGTGCCAGCAGTCCGGGTTACTATGGCTACACCTTC
CDR3 protein: CASSPGYYGYTF
V gene: TRBV27
D gene: NA
J gene: TRBJ1-2
clone size: NA

CDR3 DNA: TGTGCCACCAGTGATTGGGACAGGACTAGCACAGATACGCAGTATTTT
CDR3 protein: CATSDWDRTSTDTQYF
V gene: TRBV24-1
D gene: TRBD1
J gene: TRBJ2-3
clone size: NA

CDR3 DNA: TGCGCCAGCAGTGTTGGGGGGGAGGCGGGTCAGCCCCAGCATTTT
CDR3 protein: CASSVGGEAGQPQHF
V gene: TRBV10-2
D gene: NA
J gene: TRBJ1-5
clone size: NA

CDR3 DNA: TGTGCCAGTAGGCGGGAGGCCTCCAGAGCGTACGAGCAGTACTTC
CDR3 protein: CASRREASRAYEQYF
V gene: TRBV19
D gene: TRBD2
J gene: TRBJ2-7
clone size: NA

CDR3 DNA: NA
CDR3 protein: CASSFQGNTEAFFGQLNEKLFF
V gene: TRBV7-3
D gene: NA
J gene: TRBJ1-4
clone size: NA

CDR3 DNA: TGTGCCAGTAGTATCCCCCTCTCCGGGACCCAGCAGCCCCAGCATTTT
CDR3 protein: CASSIPLSGTQQPQHF
V gene: TRBV19
D gene: NA
J gene: TRBJ1-5
clone size: NA

CDR3 DNA: TGCAGTGCTAGAGGTGAGGTGGGCACCATCTACGAGCAGCACTTC
CDR3 protein: CSARGEVGTIYEQHF
V gene: TRBV20-1
D gene: NA
J gene: TRBJ2-7
clone size: NA

CDR3 DNA: TGCGCCAGCAGCCCCGATATCTTTGATGAAAAACTGTTTTTT
CDR3 protein: CASSPDIFDEKLFF
V gene: TRBV4-1
D gene: NA
J gene: TRBJ1-4
clone size: many

CDR3 DNA: TGTGCCAGCAGGGCGGGGCGCTCGGCCCAGCCCCAGCATTTT
CDR3 protein: CASRAGRSAQPQHF
V gene: TRBV28
D gene: NA
J gene: TRBJ1-5
clone size: many

CDR3 DNA: TGTGCCAGTAGTAGGACAATTAGCGCAAACCTCTCCTACGAGCAGTACTTC
CDR3 protein: CASSRTISANLSYEQYF
V gene: TRBV19
D gene: NA
J gene: TRBJ2-7
clone size: NA

CDR3 DNA: TGTGCCACCAGCAGCCTCGGACAGGGCTACGAGCAGTACTTC
CDR3 protein: CATSSLGQGYEQYF
V gene: TRBV15
D gene: TRBD1
J gene: TRBJ2-7
clone size: NA

CDR3 DNA: TGTGCCATCGGCCGGGACCGCAACACCGGGGAGCTGTACTTC
CDR3 protein: CAIGRDRNTGELYF
V gene: TRBV24-1
D gene: NA
J gene: TRBJ2-7
clone size: NA

CDR3 DNA: TGTGCCAGCAGCCAAGCCCTTGGTAGGCACAATTCACCCCTCCACTTT
CDR3 protein: CASSQALGRHNSPLHF
V gene: TRBV3-1
D gene: NA
J gene: TRBJ1-6
clone size: many

CDR3 DNA: TGTGCCAGCAGCTTAGAGTTTGAGCAGTTCTTC
CDR3 protein: CASSLEFEQFF
V gene: TRBV7-8
D gene: NA
J gene: TRBJ2-1
clone size: NA

CDR3 DNA: TGTGCCAGCAGCCCGACAGGGGGCGCAGATACGCAGTATTTT
CDR3 protein: CASSPTGGADTQYF
V gene: TRBV7-8
D gene: TRBD1
J gene: TRBJ2-3
clone size: many

CDR3 DNA: TGTGCCAGCAGTTTCCGGGTCTATAATTCACCCCTCCACTTT
CDR3 protein: CASSFRVYNSPLHF
V gene: TRBV12-3/TRBV12-4
D gene: NA
J gene: TRBJ1-6
clone size: medium-sized

CDR3 DNA: TGTGCCAGCAGCGTACGGGGGGACCGGGAGCTGTACTTC
CDR3 protein: CASSVRGDRELYF
V gene: TRBV9
D gene: TRBD2
J gene: TRBJ2-7
clone size: NA

CDR3 DNA: TGTGCCAGCAGCCCTAAGGGGGGCGGGGGGGAGACCCAGTACTTC
CDR3 protein: CASSPKGGGGETQYF
V gene: TRBV7-4
D gene: TRBD2
J gene: TRBJ2-5
clone size: NA

CDR3 DNA: TGCAGTGCTAGACGACTAGCGAGGGAGCAGTTCTTC
CDR3 protein: CSARRLAREQFF
V gene: TRBV20-1
D gene: TRBD2
J gene: TRBJ2-1
clone size: NA

CDR3 DNA: TGTGCCAGCTCACCTACTACTGACGGGCAGGGTCGTGGCTACACCTTC
CDR3 protein: CASSPTTDGQGRGYTF
V gene: TRBV18
D gene: NA
J gene: TRBJ1-2
clone size: few

CDR3 DNA: TGTGCCAGCAGCTTTCGGACAGGGGGCTCGGGAAACACCTTC
CDR3 protein: CASSFRTGGSGNTF
V gene: TRBV5-4
D gene: TRBD1
J gene: TRBJ1-2
clone size: NA